The source of this TCR beta chain is a study of blood T cell repertoires in COVID-19. Study-wide background: Samples representing acute and convalescent COVID-19 were sourced from the United States, Italy and Spain.

During active infection, Seattle patients enrolled and were then monitored through disease. The ends lost 2 bases at V and 1 base at J; junction bases unmatched: 1. Germline V gene sequence: CDR1 SEHNR, CDR2 FQNEAQ (reference sequence). The CDR3 is made up of 14 amino acids. Data came from immunoSEQ multiplex PCR; TCRdb stores just in-frame clones and leaves some out. The sample carries some 230,000 clones, roughly four fifths recorded once. Sequencing input: peripheral blood. The TCR sequence derives from a woman older than 75 with COVID-19, enrolled during active disease. V usage is TRBV7-9 and J usage is TRBJ2-5, with 7 bases that match TRBD1. This CDR3 is CASSLTGAQETQYF. The CDR3 DNA follows: TGTGCCAGCAGCTTAACAGGGGCCCAAGAGACCCAGTACTTC. The full variable domain, rest sourced from reference TRBV7-9 and TRBJ2-5, is DTGVSQNPRHKITKRGQNVTFRCDPISEHNRLYWYRQTLGQGPEFLTYFQNEAQLEKSRLLSDRFSAERPKGSFSTLEIQRTEQGDSAMYLCASSLTGAQETQYFGPGTRLLVL.